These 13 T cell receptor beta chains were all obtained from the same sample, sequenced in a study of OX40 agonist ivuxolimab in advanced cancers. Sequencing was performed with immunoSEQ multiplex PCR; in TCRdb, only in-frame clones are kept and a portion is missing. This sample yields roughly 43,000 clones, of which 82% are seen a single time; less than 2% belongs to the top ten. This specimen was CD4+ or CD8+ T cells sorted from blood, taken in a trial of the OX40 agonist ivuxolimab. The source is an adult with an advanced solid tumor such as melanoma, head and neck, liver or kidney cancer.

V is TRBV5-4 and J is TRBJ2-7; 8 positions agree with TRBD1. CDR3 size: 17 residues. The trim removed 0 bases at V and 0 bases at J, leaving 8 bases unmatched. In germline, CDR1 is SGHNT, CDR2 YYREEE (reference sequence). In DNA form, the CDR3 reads TGTGCCAGCAGCTTGGGTCGTCAGGGGGCGGCCTCCTACGAGCAGTACTTC. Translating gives CASSLGRQGAASYEQYF.

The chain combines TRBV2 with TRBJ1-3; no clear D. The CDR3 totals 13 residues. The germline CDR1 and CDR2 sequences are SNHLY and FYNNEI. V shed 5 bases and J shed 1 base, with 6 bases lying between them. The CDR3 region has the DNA TGTGCCAGCAGTCTGGATTCTGGAAACACCATATATTTT. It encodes CASSLDSGNTIYF. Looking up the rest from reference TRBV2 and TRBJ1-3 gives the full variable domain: EPEVTQTPSHQVTQMGQEVILRCVPISNHLYFYWYRQILGQKVEFLVSFYNNEISEKSEIFDDQFSVERPDGSNFTLKIRSTKLEDSAMYFCASSLDSGNTIYFGEGSWLTVV.

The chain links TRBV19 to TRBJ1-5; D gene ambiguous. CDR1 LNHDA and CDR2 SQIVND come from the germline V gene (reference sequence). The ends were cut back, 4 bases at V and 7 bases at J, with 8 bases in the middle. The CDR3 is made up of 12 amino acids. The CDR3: CASSTDLQPQHF. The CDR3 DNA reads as TGTGCCAGTAGTACGGATCTGCAGCCCCAGCATTTT.

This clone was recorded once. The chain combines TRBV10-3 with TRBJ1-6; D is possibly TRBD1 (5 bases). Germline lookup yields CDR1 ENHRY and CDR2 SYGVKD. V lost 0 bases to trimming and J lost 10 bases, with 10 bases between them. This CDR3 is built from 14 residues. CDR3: CAISESGVESPLHF. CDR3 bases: TGTGCCATCAGTGAGTCAGGGGTAGAGTCACCCCTCCACTTT.

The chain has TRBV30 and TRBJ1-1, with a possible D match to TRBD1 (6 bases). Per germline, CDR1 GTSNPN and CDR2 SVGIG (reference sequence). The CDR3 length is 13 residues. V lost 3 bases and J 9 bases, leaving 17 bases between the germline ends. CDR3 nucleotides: TGTGCCTGGAGGGTCGGGGGGGCTACCCAAGCTTTCTTT. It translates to CAWRVGGATQAFF.

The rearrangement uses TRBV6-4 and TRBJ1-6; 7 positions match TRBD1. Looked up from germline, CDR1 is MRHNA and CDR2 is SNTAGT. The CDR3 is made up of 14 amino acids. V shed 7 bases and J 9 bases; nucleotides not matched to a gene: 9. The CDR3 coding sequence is TGTGCCAGCATTGGTTTCACAGGGGTTTCACCCCTCCACTTT. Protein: CASIGFTGVSPLHF.

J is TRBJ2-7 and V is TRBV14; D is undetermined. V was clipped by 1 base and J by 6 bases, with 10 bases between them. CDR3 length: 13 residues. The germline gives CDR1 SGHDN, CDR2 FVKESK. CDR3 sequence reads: CASSQVLGSEQYF. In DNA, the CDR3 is TGTGCCAGCAGCCAAGTATTGGGGTCCGAGCAGTACTTC.

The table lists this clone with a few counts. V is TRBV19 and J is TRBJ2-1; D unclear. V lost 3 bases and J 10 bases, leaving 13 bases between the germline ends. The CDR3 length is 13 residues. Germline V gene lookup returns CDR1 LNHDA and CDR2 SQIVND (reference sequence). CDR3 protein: CASSMGSLSEQFF. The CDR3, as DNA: TGTGCCAGTAGTATGGGGTCCCTTTCGGAGCAGTTCTTC.

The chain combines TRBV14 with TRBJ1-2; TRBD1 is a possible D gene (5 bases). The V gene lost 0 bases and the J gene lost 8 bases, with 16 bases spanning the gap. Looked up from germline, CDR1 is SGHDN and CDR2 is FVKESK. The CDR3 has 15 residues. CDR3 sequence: CASSQDRVPGDGYTF. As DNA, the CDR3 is TGTGCCAGCAGCCAAGATCGGGTTCCGGGGGACGGCTACACCTTC.

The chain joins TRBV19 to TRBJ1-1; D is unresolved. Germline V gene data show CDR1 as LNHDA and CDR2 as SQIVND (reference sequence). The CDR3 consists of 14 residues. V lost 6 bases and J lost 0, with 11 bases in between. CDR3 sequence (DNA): TGTGCCAGTAGCTGGGGTAGCGTGAACACTGAAGCTTTCTTT. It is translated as CASSWGSVNTEAFF. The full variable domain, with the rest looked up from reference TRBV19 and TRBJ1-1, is DGGITQSPKYLFRKEGQNVTLSCEQNLNHDAMYWYRQDPGQGLRLIYYSQIVNDFQKGDIAEGYSVSREKKESFPLTVTSAQKNPTAFYLCASSWGSVNTEAFFGQGTRLTVV.

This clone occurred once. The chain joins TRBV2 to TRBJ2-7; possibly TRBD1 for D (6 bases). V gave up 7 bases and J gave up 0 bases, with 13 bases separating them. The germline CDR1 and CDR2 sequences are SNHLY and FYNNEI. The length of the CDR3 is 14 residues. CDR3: CASKTGTLSYEQYF. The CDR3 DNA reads TGTGCCAGCAAAACAGGGACCCTCTCCTACGAGCAGTACTTC.

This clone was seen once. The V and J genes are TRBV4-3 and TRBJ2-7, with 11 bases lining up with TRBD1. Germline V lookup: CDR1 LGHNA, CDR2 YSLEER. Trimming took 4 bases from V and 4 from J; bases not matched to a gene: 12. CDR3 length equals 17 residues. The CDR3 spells CASSLVSLGTGGYEQYF. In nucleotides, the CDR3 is TGCGCCAGCAGCCTCGTCTCATTGGGGACAGGGGGTTACGAGCAGTACTTC.

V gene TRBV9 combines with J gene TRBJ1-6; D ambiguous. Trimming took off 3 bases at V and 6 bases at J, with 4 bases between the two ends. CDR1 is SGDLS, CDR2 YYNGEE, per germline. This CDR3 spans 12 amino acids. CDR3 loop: CASSDVNSPLHF. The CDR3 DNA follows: TGTGCCAGCAGCGACGTTAATTCACCCCTCCACTTT.